The rows below give T cell receptor beta chains drawn from one sample of a study of CD8+ T cells in alopecia areata. This table comes from immunoSEQ multiplex PCR, and its TCRdb copy is limited to in-frame clones, with some not included. The sample carries 50,000 to 70,000 clones, roughly 40% recorded once. Source material: NKG2D-low CD8+ T cells sorted from blood. These receptors were obtained from a human donor with alopecia areata. Both conserved end residues are part of each CDR3. D genes are given only for firm matches. The size entry is marked missing in some rows and otherwise reads once, few, many or a size class.

D gene: .; J gene: TRBJ2-1; V gene: TRBV5-1; clone size: .; CDR3 protein: CASSLGGVTSLLNEQFF; CDR3 DNA: TGCGCCAGCAGCTTGGGAGGCGTGACTTCTCTATTGAATGAGCAGTTCTTC
D gene: .; J gene: TRBJ1-1; V gene: TRBV4-1; clone size: .; CDR3 protein: CATSRTMNTEAFF; CDR3 DNA: TGCGCCACCAGTCGGACAATGAACACTGAAGCTTTCTTT
D gene: .; J gene: TRBJ2-7; V gene: TRBV29-1; clone size: .; CDR3 protein: CSVGGGYPTYEQYF; CDR3 DNA: TGCAGCGTTGGAGGGGGATACCCAACCTACGAGCAGTACTTC
D gene: TRBD1; J gene: TRBJ1-2; V gene: TRBV5-1; clone size: .; CDR3 protein: CASSKQGARDYGYTF; CDR3 DNA: TGCGCCAGCAGCAAACAGGGGGCGCGGGACTATGGCTACACCTTC
D gene: TRBD1; J gene: TRBJ1-1; V gene: TRBV5-1; clone size: once; CDR3 protein: CASALDRGWEAFF; CDR3 DNA: TGCGCCAGCGCCTTGGACAGGGGTTGGGAAGCTTTCTTT
D gene: TRBD1; J gene: TRBJ1-2; V gene: TRBV7-9; clone size: few; CDR3 protein: CASSARSGGAGYGYTF; CDR3 DNA: TGTGCCAGCAGCGCCCGCTCAGGGGGCGCCGGTTATGGCTACACCTTC
D gene: TRBD2; J gene: TRBJ2-1; V gene: TRBV29-1; clone size: few; CDR3 protein: CSVDGTSGPRGSYNEQFF; CDR3 DNA: TGCAGCGTTGACGGGACTAGCGGGCCCAGGGGCTCCTACAATGAGCAGTTCTTC
D gene: .; J gene: TRBJ2-3; V gene: TRBV7-2; clone size: .; CDR3 protein: CASSGSTDTQYF; CDR3 DNA: TGTGCCAGCAGCGGATCCACAGATACGCAGTATTTT
D gene: .; J gene: TRBJ2-4; V gene: TRBV7-9; clone size: .; CDR3 protein: CASSLRDSVIQYF; CDR3 DNA: TGTGCCAGCAGCCTGCGGGACTCGGTCATTCAGTACTTC
D gene: .; J gene: TRBJ2-2; V gene: TRBV13; clone size: .; CDR3 protein: CASSPSKELFF; CDR3 DNA: TGTGCCAGCAGCCCATCTAAGGAGCTGTTTTTT
D gene: TRBD1; J gene: TRBJ2-2; V gene: TRBV2; clone size: few; CDR3 protein: CASSEGTGHTGELFF; CDR3 DNA: TGTGCCAGCAGTGAAGGGACAGGTCACACCGGGGAGCTGTTTTTT
D gene: .; J gene: TRBJ2-1; V gene: TRBV13; clone size: .; CDR3 protein: CASSLGPSSSYNEQFF; CDR3 DNA: TGTGCCAGCAGCTTAGGCCCCAGTAGCTCCTACAATGAGCAGTTCTTC
D gene: TRBD2; J gene: TRBJ2-1; V gene: TRBV6-1; clone size: .; CDR3 protein: CASSEARGTLEQFF; CDR3 DNA: TGTGCCAGCAGTGAAGCGCGGGGGACCCTTGAGCAGTTCTTC
D gene: .; J gene: TRBJ1-1; V gene: TRBV7-2; clone size: .; CDR3 protein: CASSLIMNTEAFF; CDR3 DNA: TGTGCCAGCAGCTTAATTATGAACACTGAAGCTTTCTTT
D gene: TRBD1; J gene: TRBJ2-7; V gene: TRBV7-6; clone size: .; CDR3 protein: CASSYPGTGAEQYF; CDR3 DNA: TGTGCCAGCAGCTACCCCGGGACAGGGGCCGAGCAGTACTTC
D gene: .; J gene: TRBJ2-1; V gene: TRBV19; clone size: .; CDR3 protein: CASSIGSYNEQFF; CDR3 DNA: TGTGCCAGTAGTATCGGGAGTTACAATGAGCAGTTCTTC
D gene: .; J gene: TRBJ2-1; V gene: TRBV5-5; clone size: few; CDR3 protein: CASSLSLAAEQFF; CDR3 DNA: TGTGCCAGCAGCCTGTCACTAGCAGCAGAGCAGTTCTTC
D gene: .; J gene: TRBJ1-2; V gene: TRBV6-1; clone size: .; CDR3 protein: CASSDRVGGYTF; CDR3 DNA: TGTGCCAGCAGTGACAGGGTTGGGGGCTACACCTTC
D gene: .; J gene: TRBJ2-3; V gene: TRBV27; clone size: .; CDR3 protein: CASSFGFGTDTQYF; CDR3 DNA: TGTGCCAGCAGTTTTGGCTTCGGCACAGATACGCAGTATTTT
D gene: .; J gene: TRBJ2-3; V gene: TRBV6-6; clone size: .; CDR3 protein: CASSYSERLPTDTQYF; CDR3 DNA: TGTGCCAGCAGTTACTCGGAGCGGCTACCCACAGATACGCAGTATTTT
D gene: .; J gene: TRBJ1-1; V gene: TRBV23-1; clone size: .; CDR3 protein: CASRYLDSLNTEAFF; CDR3 DNA: TGCGCCAGCAGATATTTGGACAGTCTGAACACTGAAGCTTTCTTT
D gene: .; J gene: TRBJ2-1; V gene: TRBV9; clone size: once; CDR3 protein: CASSVVSVENGGEQFF; CDR3 DNA: TGTGCCAGCAGCGTAGTGTCAGTGGAGAATGGAGGTGAGCAGTTCTTC
D gene: .; J gene: TRBJ1-2; V gene: TRBV7-9; clone size: .; CDR3 protein: CASSPGHSNYGYTF; CDR3 DNA: TGTGCCAGCAGCCCGGGACATTCTAACTATGGCTACACCTTC